The 23 T cell receptor beta chains listed next were all sequenced from one sample in a study of T cell responses to AZD1222 COVID-19 vaccine. Profiling relied on immunoSEQ multiplex PCR, and the TCRdb table lists in-frame clones only, not all of them. The sample records approximately 160,000 clones, roughly 90% being singletons. Sequencing used peripheral blood, obtained on day 0 of AZD1222 vaccination. The source of these receptors is an adult in good health.

This rearrangement joins TRBV3-1 (or the pseudogene TRBV3-2) to TRBJ2-7; 7 bases match TRBD1. Germline lookup yields CDR1 LGHDT and CDR2 YNNKEL (reference sequence). CDR3 length: 15 residues. V lost 2 bases, J lost 5 bases, and 9 bases stayed unmatched. In DNA, the CDR3 is TGTGCCAGCAGCCAATCCCCTGACAGGGCAGACGAGCAGTACTTC. It is translated as CASSQSPDRADEQYF.

This clone showed up just a few times. The gene calls are TRBV7-3 and TRBJ2-2; TRBD1 matches 10 bases. This CDR3 has 15 amino acids. The V and J ends lost 5 bases and 5 bases, in that order; junction bases with no gene match: 5. Germline V gene data show CDR1 as SGHTA and CDR2 as FQGTGA. The CDR3: CASSTTGGETGELFF. CDR3 sequence (DNA): TGTGCCAGCAGCACGACAGGGGGCGAGACCGGGGAGCTGTTTTTT.

The chain has TRBV28 and TRBJ2-2; D tentatively fits TRBD1 or TRBD2 (6 bases each). CDR3 length equals 15 residues. Germline V CDR1 and CDR2: MDHEN, SYDVKM. Deletions cut 4 bases from V and 5 bases from J, with 14 bases between. The CDR3 DNA reads as TGTGCCAGCAGTTCCCGAAGGGGGGTGACCGGGGAGCTGTTTTTT. The encoded protein is CASSSRRGVTGELFF. The variable domain in full, with the rest retrieved from reference TRBV28 and TRBJ2-2, is DVKVTQSSRYLVKRTGEKVFLECVQDMDHENMFWYRQDPGLGLRLIYFSYDVKMKEKGDIPEGYSVSREKKERFSLILESASTNQTSMYLCASSSRRGVTGELFFGEGSRLTVL.

DNA of the CDR3: TGTGCCATCAGTGAGTCTGCCCAGCAGTTCTTC. Its translation is CAISESAQQFF. The gene calls are TRBV10-3 and TRBJ2-1; D is unresolved. The CDR3 runs to 11 residues. Trimming left V 0 bases short and J 11 bases short, with 5 bases between. Germline V gene sequence: CDR1 ENHRY, CDR2 SYGVKD.

The rearrangement links TRBV27 to TRBJ2-3; D uncertain. The CDR3 contains 14 residues. The V gene lost 5 bases and the J gene lost 1 base, with 10 bases spanning the gap. The germline gives CDR1 MNHEY, CDR2 SMNVEV (reference sequence). Here the CDR3 DNA reads TGTGCCAGCAGTCCAACGGACGGCACAGATACGCAGTATTTT. Translation gives CASSPTDGTDTQYF.

This clone was found once. This CDR3 is CASSSLREHLVYGYTF. CDR3 sequence (DNA): TGTGCCAGCAGTAGCCTTAGGGAACACCTCGTCTATGGCTACACCTTC. The chain is built from TRBV11-2 and TRBJ1-2; the D is unclear. Trimming stripped 6 bases from V and 4 bases from J, with 21 bases between. Germline-derived CDR1 and CDR2 are SGHAT and FQNNGV. The CDR3 contains 16 residues.

The CDR3 loop is CASSSGTGSEKLFF. The CDR3 bases are TGCGCCAGCAGCTCCGGGACAGGGAGTGAAAAACTGTTTTTT. This chain uses TRBV5-1 with TRBJ1-4, with 9 bases matching TRBD1. This CDR3 is built from 14 residues. In germline, CDR1 is SGHRS, CDR2 YFSETQ. V trimming: 3 bases; J trimming: 7 bases; junction bases outside the gene matches: 4.

The V gene is TRBV5-1, the J gene TRBJ1-5; D unclear. The germline V gene encodes CDR1 SGHRS and CDR2 YFSETQ. The CDR3 covers 14 residues. The V end was cut by 0 bases, the J end by 0 bases, with 4 bases between. This chain's CDR3 is CASSLGNSNQPQHF. In nucleotides, the CDR3 is TGCGCCAGCAGCTTGGGGAATAGCAATCAGCCCCAGCATTTT.

J is TRBJ2-1 and V is TRBV9, with TRBD2 matching 8 bases. V was pared by 0 bases and J by 0 bases, with 5 bases of the junction left unmatched. Per germline, CDR1 SGDLS and CDR2 YYNGEE. The CDR3 has 17 amino acids. CDR3: CASSVGSGTSSYNEQFF. The CDR3 DNA reads TGTGCCAGCAGCGTAGGTAGCGGGACAAGCTCCTACAATGAGCAGTTCTTC.

The chain's CDR3 is CAWSYAFTGGRDEQYF. The CDR3 nucleotides read TGTGCCTGGAGCTACGCCTTTACGGGAGGGCGGGACGAGCAGTACTTC. The rearrangement joins TRBV30 to TRBJ2-7; 8 bases align to TRBD2. V trimming: 3 bases; J trimming: 5 bases; junction bases outside the gene matches: 15. The CDR3 covers 16 residues. Germline values: CDR1 GTSNPN, CDR2 SVGIG (reference sequence).

As DNA, the CDR3 is TGTGCCAGCAGCCCATTCAGCTCTGGGGCCAACGTCCTGACTTTC. This sequence encodes CASSPFSSGANVLTF. The chain carries TRBV7-3 and TRBJ2-6; D gene unclear. V lost 5 bases, J lost 0 bases, and 8 bases lay in between. Germline-derived CDR1 and CDR2 are SGHTA and FQGTGA. There are 15 residues in the CDR3.

The chain combines TRBV30 with TRBJ2-2; 10 nucleotides agree with TRBD1. The germline CDR1 and CDR2 sequences are GTSNPN and SVGIG (reference sequence). J lost 5 bases, V lost 8 bases, and 14 bases had no gene match. This CDR3 comprises 16 residues. The CDR3: CARGGGQGKFTGELFF. CDR3 DNA sequence: TGTGCCCGGGGCGGGGGACAGGGGAAGTTTACCGGGGAGCTGTTTTTT.

The V gene is TRBV3-1 (or the pseudogene TRBV3-2), the J gene TRBJ1-2; unclear D gene. Per the germline V gene, CDR1 is LGHDT and CDR2 is YNNKEL (reference sequence). V lost 4 bases to trimming and J lost 4 bases, with 7 bases between them. The CDR3 consists of 12 residues. The CDR3 is CASSRASYGYTF. DNA for the CDR3: TGTGCCAGCAGCCGGGCCAGCTATGGCTACACCTTC.

The chain couples TRBV2 to TRBJ2-5; possible D gene TRBD1, 6 bases. Trimming took 7 bases from V and 2 from J, leaving 14 bases between them. The CDR3 is made up of 14 amino acids. CDR1 and CDR2 (germline): SNHLY, FYNNEI. CDR3 residues: CASKGRQVQETQYF. Written as DNA, the CDR3 is TGTGCCAGCAAGGGTCGACAGGTACAAGAGACCCAGTACTTC.

V and J are TRBV7-3 and TRBJ2-7; TRBD2 might be the D (6 bases). The V end lost 4 bases, the J end lost 6 bases, and 10 bases lay between the germline ends. Germline lookup yields CDR1 SGHTA and CDR2 FQGTGA. The CDR3 sequence is 12 residues long. The CDR3 nucleotides read TGTGCCAGCAGCTCGGGGGTGGGCGAGCAGTACTTC. This sequence encodes CASSSGVGEQYF.

In its sample, this clone was seen a few times. The J gene is TRBJ2-3, the V gene TRBV4-3; D unresolved. From germline, CDR1 is LGHNA and CDR2 YSLEER. The V and J ends lost 1 base and 0 bases respectively, with 8 bases between them. This CDR3 is built from 15 residues. CDR3 amino acids: CASSQGYGSTDTQYF. Written as DNA, the CDR3 is TGCGCCAGCAGCCAAGGGTATGGTAGCACAGATACGCAGTATTTT.

The V call is TRBV6-5, the J call TRBJ1-5, with a weak D call TRBD1 (5 bases). Deletions cut 6 bases from V and 6 bases from J, with 12 bases between. This CDR3 region has 13 residues. The germline V gene has CDR1 MNHEY and CDR2 SVGAGI. As DNA, the CDR3 is TGTGCCAGCAGCCAGGGTGTAGGTCAGCCCCAGCATTTT. Its protein is CASSQGVGQPQHF.

The chain uses TRBV5-1 and TRBJ2-3, with D hard to call. With 3 bases removed from V and 6 bases from J, the gap between germline ends came to 11 bases. Germline CDR1 is SGHRS and CDR2 is YFSETQ. CDR3 length equals 13 residues. This CDR3 reads CASSWVWADTQYF. The CDR3 DNA sequence: TGCGCCAGCAGCTGGGTTTGGGCCGATACGCAGTATTTT. Together with reference TRBV5-1 and TRBJ2-3, the CDR3 gives the full variable domain: KAGVTQTPRYLIKTRGQQVTLSCSPISGHRSVSWYQQTPGQGLQFLFEYFSETQRNKGNFPGRFSGRQFSNSRSEMNVSTLELGDSALYLCASSWVWADTQYFGPGTRLTVL.

The chain has TRBV2 and TRBJ2-7; possible D gene TRBD1, 6 bases. Germline loops: CDR1 SNHLY, CDR2 FYNNEI. With 4 bases removed from V and 7 bases from J, the gap between germline ends came to 23 bases. The CDR3 spans 16 residues. CDR3 DNA: TGTGCCAGCAGTGTGACAGGATTAGGCCAGGTTTGGGAGCAGTACTTC. This sequence encodes CASSVTGLGQVWEQYF.

The chain links TRBV25-1 to TRBJ2-2; 12 bases map to TRBD2. With 0 bases clipped from V and 6 bases from J, the junction kept 5 bases outside the gene matches. Looked up from germline, CDR1 is MGHDK and CDR2 is SYGVNS. The CDR3 has 17 residues. Written as DNA, the CDR3 is TGTGCCAGCAGTGAATATCTAGCGGGAGGGCCCTCCGGGGAGCTGTTTTTT. Its translation: CASSEYLAGGPSGELFF.

The chain uses TRBV30 and TRBJ1-2, with no clear D. CDR3 size: 12 residues. The germline V gene encodes CDR1 GTSNPN and CDR2 SVGIG (reference sequence). Trimming left V 0 bases short and J 4 bases short, with 6 bases between. CDR3 coding DNA: TGTGCCTGGAGTGTCTCGCCCTATGGCTACACCTTC. It translates to CAWSVSPYGYTF.

This sequence joins TRBV3-1 (or the pseudogene TRBV3-2) and TRBJ2-1; 8 bases map to TRBD2. V lost 0 bases to trimming and J lost 16 bases; unmatched junction nucleotides: 8. The germline V gene has CDR1 LGHDT and CDR2 YNNKEL (reference sequence). The CDR3 sequence is 13 residues long. CDR3 amino acids: CASSQDSGDSYFF. CDR3 DNA sequence: TGTGCCAGCAGCCAAGATAGCGGGGACTCCTATTTCTTC.

This chain joins TRBV28 and TRBJ2-7; 12 positions match TRBD2. The ends lost 6 bases at V and 7 bases at J; junction bases unmatched: 4. This CDR3 spans 13 amino acids. Germline CDR1 reads MDHEN; CDR2 reads SYDVKM. CDR3 sequence (DNA): TGTGCCAGCAGCCTAGCGGGAGGGTGGGAGCAGTACTTC. Translation: CASSLAGGWEQYF. The full variable domain, rest sourced from reference TRBV28 and TRBJ2-7, is DVKVTQSSRYLVKRTGEKVFLECVQDMDHENMFWYRQDPGLGLRLIYFSYDVKMKEKGDIPEGYSVSREKKERFSLILESASTNQTSMYLCASSLAGGWEQYFGPGTRLTVT.